The entry below describes one T cell receptor beta chain. The assay used was immunoSEQ (version v3.0), run at survey level. Some clones are missing from TCRdb's copy, which holds only in-frame ones; the method was immunoSEQ multiplex PCR. The table shows 31,000 or so clones, with around 85% occurring only once. This sample is drawn from a study of long-term antiretroviral therapy in people with HIV. The CDR3 is 15 amino acids. The V gene lost 0 bases and the J gene lost 7 bases, with 10 bases spanning the gap. Germline CDR1 is ENHRY and CDR2 is SYGVKD. The J gene is TRBJ1-6, the V gene TRBV10-3; weak D call: TRBD1 (5 bases). This TCR derives from a man aged 50 or older with HIV. Sequencing used unsorted PBMCs, obtained roughly 5 years before starting antiretroviral therapy. This CDR3 reads CAISESERGNSPLHF. The CDR3 DNA reads as TGTGCCATCAGTGAGTCGGAGAGGGGCAATTCACCCCTCCACTTT.